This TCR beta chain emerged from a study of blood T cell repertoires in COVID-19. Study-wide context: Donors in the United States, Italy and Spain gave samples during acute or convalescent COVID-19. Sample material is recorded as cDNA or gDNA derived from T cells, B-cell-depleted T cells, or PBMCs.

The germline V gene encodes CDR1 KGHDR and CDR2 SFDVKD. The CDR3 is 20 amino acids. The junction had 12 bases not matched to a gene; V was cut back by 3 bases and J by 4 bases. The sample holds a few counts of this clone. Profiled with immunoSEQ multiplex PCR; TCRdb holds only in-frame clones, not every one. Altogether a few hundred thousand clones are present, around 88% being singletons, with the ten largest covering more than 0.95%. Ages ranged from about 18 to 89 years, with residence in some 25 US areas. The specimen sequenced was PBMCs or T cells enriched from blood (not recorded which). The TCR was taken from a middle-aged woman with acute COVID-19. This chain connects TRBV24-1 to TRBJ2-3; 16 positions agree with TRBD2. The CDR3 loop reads CATSDPTPGLAGGVADTQYF. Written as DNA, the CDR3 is TGTGCCACCAGTGATCCCACCCCGGGACTAGCGGGAGGGGTCGCAGATACGCAGTATTTT.